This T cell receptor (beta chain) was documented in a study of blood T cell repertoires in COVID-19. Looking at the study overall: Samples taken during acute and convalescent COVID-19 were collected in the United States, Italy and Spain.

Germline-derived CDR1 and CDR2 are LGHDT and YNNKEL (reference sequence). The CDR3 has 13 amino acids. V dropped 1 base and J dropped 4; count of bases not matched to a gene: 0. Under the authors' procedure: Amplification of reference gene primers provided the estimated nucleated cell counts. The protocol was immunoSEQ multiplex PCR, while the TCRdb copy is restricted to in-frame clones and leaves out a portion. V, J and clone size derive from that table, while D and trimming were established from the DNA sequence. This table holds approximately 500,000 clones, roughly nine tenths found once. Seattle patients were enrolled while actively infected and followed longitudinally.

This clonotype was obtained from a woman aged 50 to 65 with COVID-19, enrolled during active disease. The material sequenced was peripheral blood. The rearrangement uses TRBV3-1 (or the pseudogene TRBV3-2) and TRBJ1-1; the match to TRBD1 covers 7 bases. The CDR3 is CASSQGQGTEAFF. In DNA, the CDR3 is TGTGCCAGCAGCCAAGGACAGGGCACTGAAGCTTTCTTT.